The T cell receptor (beta chain) described here comes from a study of cytomegalovirus exposure and HLA in healthy donors. Study-level background: In a previous analysis, some 110 million unique TCR beta sequences were found from about 190 million T cells. Findings and limits, study-wide: Researchers had no immune exposure information except CMV serostatus available. Cytomegalovirus-associated TCR beta chains were listed, numbering 150 to 200. Earlier results showed most TCR beta V segments being productive about 87% or about 30% of the time.

In the case of this clone: What it recognizes is unknown.

60 Vbeta and 13 Jbeta primers were used in PCR. Generated by immunoSEQ multiplex PCR, the TCRdb table keeps only in-frame clones and is missing some. In the table there are under 90,000 clones, roughly 70% of which are singletons. The sequence was collected from a man aged 40-50 years in good health and CMV-seropositive. The sequenced material came from PBMCs.

The CDR3 loop is CASEGQGYNSPLHF. The CDR3 DNA is TGTGCCAGCGAGGGACAGGGCTATAATTCACCCCTCCACTTT. This chain links TRBV2 with TRBJ1-6, with TRBD1 matching 9 bases. Trimming at V came to 8 bases and at J to 3 bases, leaving 2 bases not matched to a gene. The germline V gene has CDR1 SNHLY and CDR2 FYNNEI. The CDR3 is 14 amino acids. Complete variable domain (other parts from reference TRBV2 and TRBJ1-6): EPEVTQTPSHQVTQMGQEVILRCVPISNHLYFYWYRQILGQKVEFLVSFYNNEISEKSEIFDDQFSVERPDGSNFTLKIRSTKLEDSAMYFCASEGQGYNSPLHFGNGTRLTVT.